This TCR beta chain comes out of a study of blood T cell repertoires in COVID-19. All enrollees were roughly 18 to 100 years old and from 20 to 25 US areas. This clone appeared a single time. Profiled with immunoSEQ multiplex PCR; TCRdb holds only in-frame clones, not every one. The sample contains some 310,000 clones, 85% to 90% of which appear only once. Source material: PBMCs or T cells enriched from blood (not recorded which). This TCR derives from a woman aged 25 to 45 who had recovered from COVID-19.

CDR3 sequence reads: CASSLRGQGIYSNQPQHF. The CDR3 region has the DNA TGTGCCAGCAGCTTACGGGGACAGGGCATTTATAGCAATCAGCCCCAGCATTTT. The chain uses TRBV7-2 and TRBJ1-5, with TRBD1 matching 9 bases. Germline CDR1 reads SGHTA; CDR2 reads FQGNSA. Losses at the gene ends were 2 bases for V and 0 bases for J; bases not matched to a gene: 8. The CDR3 has 18 amino acids.